The clone carrying this TCR beta chain has only a few counts. As yet, its antigen is unknown. This sample is drawn from a study of blood T cells in healthy people across ages. Study-level points and caveats: The long-lived group displayed more naive CD4+ cells, plus higher diversity, than the aged donors did.

The V and J ends lost 1 base and 3 bases, in that order; junction bases with no gene match: 5. This CDR3 region has 16 residues. CDR1 is MNHEY and CDR2 is SMNVEV in the germline V gene (reference sequence). A J-beta primer mix and a sample-barcoded 5' primer were used in a second PCR of roughly 6 to 11 cycles. TCRdb itself ran the 5' RACE reads through MiXCR, one entry per CDR3 protein. Counted here are 900,000 to 950,000 distinct CDR3 sequences, 25% to 30% occurring once; the ten biggest clones make up roughly 10%. The sample was also reused in another study, on T cells of mothers and their children.

This clonotype was obtained from a woman aged 40 to 50 in good health. Sequenced input: blood. The gene calls are TRBV27 and TRBJ2-7; 11 positions match TRBD2. CDR3 nucleotide sequence: TGTGCCAGCAGTTTATATTCTAGCGGGGGGAACTACGAGCAGTACTTC. Its protein is CASSLYSSGGNYEQYF.